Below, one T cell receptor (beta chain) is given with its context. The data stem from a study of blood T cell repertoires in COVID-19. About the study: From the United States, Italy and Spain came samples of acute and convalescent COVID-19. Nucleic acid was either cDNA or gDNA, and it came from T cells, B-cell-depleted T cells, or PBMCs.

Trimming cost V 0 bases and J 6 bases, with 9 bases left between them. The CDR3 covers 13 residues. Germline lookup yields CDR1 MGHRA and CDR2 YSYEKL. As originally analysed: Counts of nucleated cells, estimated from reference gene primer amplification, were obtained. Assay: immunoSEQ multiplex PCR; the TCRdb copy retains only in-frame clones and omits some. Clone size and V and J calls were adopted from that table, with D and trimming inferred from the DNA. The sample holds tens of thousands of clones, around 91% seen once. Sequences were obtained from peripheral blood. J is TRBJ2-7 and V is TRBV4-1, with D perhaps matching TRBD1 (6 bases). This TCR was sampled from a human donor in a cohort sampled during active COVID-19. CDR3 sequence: CASSQDRGSEQYF. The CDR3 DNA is TGCGCCAGCAGCCAAGACAGGGGATCCGAGCAGTACTTC.